The 2 T cell receptor beta chains below come from one sample, sequenced in a study of molecular identifiers for immune sequencing clone quantification. TCRdb reprocessed the PCR reads via MiXCR and lists one record per CDR3 protein. The table lists just under 650,000 distinct CDR3 sequences, just under 20% of them singletons. Material for sequencing was naive CD8+ T cells from blood, with Jurkat cell RNA spiked in. Subset reported: FACS-sorted CD8+CD4-CCR7+CD45RA+ naive T cells. The receptors here all came from a human donor in good health. Some libraries in this study had Jurkat cell RNA spiked in.

As for this clonotype: With a much larger clone just one base away, this may be a read error. This chain joins TRBV7-6 and TRBJ2-1, with D perhaps assigned TRBD1 or TRBD2 (6 bases each). The CDR3 has 15 residues. V lost 6 bases and J lost 12, with 24 bases in between. Per the germline V gene, CDR1 is SGHVS and CDR2 is FNYEAQ. The CDR3 spells CASSRIPGARSGQFF. The DNA of the CDR3 is TGTGCCAGCAGTCGAATCCCGGGGGCGCGGAGTGGGCAGTTCTTC.

This clonotype occurred many times. The V call is TRBV7-9, the J call TRBJ1-3, with D uncertain. The CDR3 extends over 21 amino acids. In germline, CDR1 is SEHNR, CDR2 FQNEAQ (reference sequence). With 5 bases removed from V and 1 base from J, the gap between germline ends came to 30 bases. The CDR3, as DNA: TGTGCCAGCAGCGGAATGGGGTTGGAGGAAGCCGCACAAACTTCTGGAAACACCATATATTTT. Translated: CASSGMGLEEAAQTSGNTIYF.